This TCR beta chain was recovered during a study of long-term antiretroviral therapy in people with HIV. The overall study: Earliest sampling preceded the 2015 immediate-ART recommendation by about a decade.

Germline V gene data show CDR1 as SGHRS and CDR2 as YFSETQ. The ends were cut back, 4 bases at V and 0 bases at J, with 14 bases in the middle. The CDR3 sequence is 16 residues long. Specimens retained roughly 0.95-11 million cryopreserved PBMC preceding DNA extraction. The table lists this clone with a few counts. Its antigen is still unknown. Regarding the study as a whole: Before ART, certain clones expanded, and these dominated the repertoire at all time points.

A v3.0 immunoSEQ assay was performed at survey level. It was about 35,000-50,000 T-cell genomes per sample that sequencing targeted. Assay: immunoSEQ multiplex PCR; the TCRdb copy retains only in-frame clones and omits some. The data contain approximately 41,000 clones, roughly 80% of them singletons. The sequencing here drew on unsorted PBMCs, taken 1.5 years after starting antiretroviral therapy. This TCR was sampled from a man aged 18 to 30 with HIV. V gene TRBV5-1 combines with J gene TRBJ1-3; TRBD1 might be the D (5 bases). The CDR3 bases are TGCGCCAGCAGCCTCGGCCCGGGGGACTCTGGAAACACCATATATTTT. Translating it yields CASSLGPGDSGNTIYF.